These T cell receptor beta chains were read from a single sample in a study of glioma-infiltrating T cells after dendritic cell vaccination. Assay used: immunoSEQ multiplex PCR; TCRdb lists only in-frame clones, some missing. The sample carries 80,000 to 95,000 clones, approximately 81% recorded once. The sample consisted of blood, taken before dendritic cell vaccination. These receptors were collected from a human donor with glioblastoma. CDR3s include the opening cysteine and the closing phenylalanine or tryptophan. Each record gives: J gene, clone size, V gene, D gene, CDR3 protein, CDR3 DNA. D genes are given only for firm matches. Clone size is given for some rows only: seen once, a few or many times, or a class if the clone is expanded.

J gene: TRBJ2-7
clone size: few
V gene: TRBV29-1
D gene: TRBD2
CDR3 protein: CSGSGAGVEQYF
CDR3 DNA: TGCAGCGGTTCCGGGGCGGGGGTCGAGCAGTACTTC

J gene: TRBJ2-1
clone size: .
V gene: TRBV5-1
D gene: .
CDR3 protein: CASSGDPGNEQFF
CDR3 DNA: TGCGCCAGCAGCGGAGACCCGGGGAATGAGCAGTTCTTC

J gene: TRBJ2-3
clone size: .
V gene: TRBV7-3
D gene: .
CDR3 protein: CASSLSPGDTQYF
CDR3 DNA: TGTGCCAGCAGCTTAAGTCCGGGGGATACGCAGTATTTT

J gene: TRBJ1-3
clone size: once
V gene: TRBV5-1
D gene: .
CDR3 protein: CASSSGGRVNTIYF
CDR3 DNA: TGCGCCAGCAGCTCGGGGGGAAGGGTTAACACCATATATTTT

J gene: TRBJ1-5
clone size: .
V gene: TRBV11-2
D gene: .
CDR3 protein: CASSFSTTGQPQHF
CDR3 DNA: TGTGCCAGCAGCTTTAGCACAACCGGACAGCCCCAGCATTTT

J gene: TRBJ2-2
clone size: .
V gene: TRBV11-2
D gene: .
CDR3 protein: CASSLVVYSTGELFF
CDR3 DNA: TGTGCCAGCAGCTTAGTGGTGTACTCCACCGGGGAGCTGTTTTTT

J gene: TRBJ2-3
clone size: .
V gene: TRBV2
D gene: TRBD2
CDR3 protein: CASQLAGLSSNPTQYF
CDR3 DNA: TGTGCCAGCCAACTAGCGGGCCTCTCTAGTAATCCTACGCAGTATTTT

J gene: TRBJ1-3
clone size: .
V gene: TRBV9
D gene: .
CDR3 protein: CASGQVGGNTIYF
CDR3 DNA: TGTGCCAGCGGGCAGGTGGGCGGAAACACCATATATTTT

J gene: TRBJ2-3
clone size: .
V gene: TRBV6-5
D gene: .
CDR3 protein: CASSYTPGDTQYF
CDR3 DNA: TGTGCCAGCAGTTACACACCGGGAGATACGCAGTATTTT

J gene: TRBJ1-1
clone size: .
V gene: TRBV29-1
D gene: TRBD1
CDR3 protein: CSVERGQGMSIWAFF
CDR3 DNA: TGCAGCGTTGAAAGAGGACAGGGGATGTCGATTTGGGCTTTCTTT

J gene: TRBJ2-1
clone size: few
V gene: TRBV5-1
D gene: .
CDR3 protein: CASSVRTTNEQFF
CDR3 DNA: TGCGCCAGCAGCGTCAGGACTACCAATGAGCAGTTCTTC

J gene: TRBJ2-1
clone size: .
V gene: TRBV10-3
D gene: TRBD1
CDR3 protein: CAISTETGEYNEQFF
CDR3 DNA: TGTGCCATCAGTACAGAGACAGGGGAATACAATGAGCAGTTCTTC

J gene: TRBJ1-2
clone size: .
V gene: TRBV10-3
D gene: TRBD1
CDR3 protein: CAISNGQAGYTF
CDR3 DNA: TGTGCCATCAGTAACGGACAGGCTGGCTACACCTTC

J gene: TRBJ1-6
clone size: .
V gene: TRBV7-7
D gene: TRBD1
CDR3 protein: CASSTRQGSPLHF
CDR3 DNA: TGTGCCAGCAGCACACGACAGGGTTCACCCCTCCACTTT

J gene: TRBJ1-5
clone size: .
V gene: TRBV7-9
D gene: .
CDR3 protein: CASSLTRGSNQPQHF
CDR3 DNA: TGTGCCAGCAGCTTGACCAGGGGATCAAATCAGCCCCAGCATTTT

J gene: TRBJ2-5
clone size: .
V gene: TRBV9
D gene: TRBD1
CDR3 protein: CASSVGDREETQYF
CDR3 DNA: TGTGCCAGCAGCGTAGGGGACAGGGAAGAGACCCAGTACTTC

J gene: TRBJ1-5
clone size: .
V gene: TRBV2
D gene: TRBD1
CDR3 protein: CASRRGQAVSNQPQHF
CDR3 DNA: TGTGCCAGCAGGAGGGGACAGGCGGTCAGCAATCAGCCCCAGCATTTT

J gene: TRBJ2-2
clone size: .
V gene: TRBV4-3
D gene: TRBD2
CDR3 protein: CASSQGAGANTGELFF
CDR3 DNA: TGCGCCAGCAGCCAAGGGGCGGGGGCGAACACCGGGGAGCTGTTTTTT

J gene: TRBJ1-2
clone size: .
V gene: TRBV11-2
D gene: .
CDR3 protein: CASSPTPDINYGYTF
CDR3 DNA: TGTGCCAGCAGCCCCACTCCGGACATAAACTATGGCTACACCTTC

J gene: TRBJ2-7
clone size: .
V gene: TRBV7-3
D gene: .
CDR3 protein: CASSPDRQGEQYF
CDR3 DNA: TGTGCCAGCAGCCCTGACAGGCAGGGCGAGCAGTACTTC

J gene: TRBJ2-7
clone size: .
V gene: TRBV5-1
D gene: .
CDR3 protein: CASSLGGVGKGRIYEQYF
CDR3 DNA: TGCGCCAGCAGCTTGGGTGGGGTTGGAAAAGGGAGAATCTACGAGCAGTACTTC

J gene: TRBJ1-2
clone size: .
V gene: TRBV5-6
D gene: .
CDR3 protein: CASSLVGGNYGYTF
CDR3 DNA: TGTGCCAGCAGCTTGGTGGGGGGGAACTATGGCTACACCTTC

J gene: TRBJ2-3
clone size: .
V gene: TRBV5-1
D gene: .
CDR3 protein: CASSAGDSTDTQYF
CDR3 DNA: TGCGCCAGCAGCGCAGGGGATAGCACAGATACGCAGTATTTT

J gene: TRBJ2-7
clone size: few
V gene: TRBV10-3
D gene: .
CDR3 protein: CAIKEAYEQYF
CDR3 DNA: TGTGCCATCAAGGAGGCCTACGAGCAGTACTTC

J gene: TRBJ2-5
clone size: .
V gene: TRBV7-9
D gene: TRBD2
CDR3 protein: CASSSSTSASGVTQYF
CDR3 DNA: TGTGCCAGCAGCTCGAGCACTAGCGCCTCTGGGGTGACCCAGTACTTC

J gene: TRBJ2-3
clone size: .
V gene: TRBV15
D gene: .
CDR3 protein: CATSQQVGDTQYF
CDR3 DNA: TGTGCCACCTCTCAACAGGTGGGAGATACGCAGTATTTT

J gene: TRBJ2-7
clone size: .
V gene: TRBV18
D gene: TRBD1
CDR3 protein: CASSLTGTGEYEQYF
CDR3 DNA: TGTGCCAGCTCGTTGACCGGGACAGGGGAGTACGAGCAGTACTTC

J gene: TRBJ1-2
clone size: .
V gene: TRBV19
D gene: .
CDR3 protein: CASSKTTASNYGYTF
CDR3 DNA: TGTGCCAGTAGTAAAACGACTGCCTCAAACTATGGCTACACCTTC

J gene: TRBJ2-7
clone size: .
V gene: TRBV29-1
D gene: TRBD2
CDR3 protein: CSAGGRGAPREQYF
CDR3 DNA: TGCAGCGCCGGGGGGCGGGGGGCCCCCCGGGAGCAGTACTTC

J gene: TRBJ2-5
clone size: .
V gene: TRBV7-9
D gene: TRBD1
CDR3 protein: CASSFGRGQETQYF
CDR3 DNA: TGTGCCAGCAGCTTCGGCAGGGGGCAAGAGACCCAGTACTTC

J gene: TRBJ2-5
clone size: once
V gene: TRBV18
D gene: .
CDR3 protein: CASSASASHKGETQYF
CDR3 DNA: TGTGCCAGCTCAGCCAGCGCTTCCCATAAAGGAGAGACCCAGTACTTC

J gene: TRBJ1-5
clone size: .
V gene: TRBV21-1
D gene: .
CDR3 protein: CASSTSDRTYQPQHF
CDR3 DNA: TGTGCCAGCAGCACATCAGACAGGACTTATCAGCCCCAGCATTTT

J gene: TRBJ2-7
clone size: few
V gene: TRBV5-6
D gene: TRBD2
CDR3 protein: CASIPRLAGAGEQYF
CDR3 DNA: TGTGCCAGCATCCCGAGACTAGCGGGAGCGGGCGAGCAGTACTTC

J gene: TRBJ1-2
clone size: .
V gene: TRBV23-1
D gene: TRBD1
CDR3 protein: CASSQPTGANYGYTF
CDR3 DNA: TGCGCCAGCAGTCAACCGACAGGGGCTAACTATGGCTACACCTTC

J gene: TRBJ2-7
clone size: once
V gene: TRBV7-6
D gene: TRBD2
CDR3 protein: CASSSQRESYEQYF
CDR3 DNA: TGTGCCAGCAGCTCTCAGCGGGAATCCTACGAGCAGTACTTC

J gene: TRBJ2-3
clone size: .
V gene: TRBV7-9
D gene: TRBD1
CDR3 protein: CASSTQGLGTDTQYF
CDR3 DNA: TGTGCCAGCAGCACACAGGGGCTGGGGACAGATACGCAGTATTTT

J gene: TRBJ2-5
clone size: .
V gene: TRBV25-1
D gene: .
CDR3 protein: CASSRFSETQYF
CDR3 DNA: TGTGCCAGCAGTCGGTTTTCAGAGACCCAGTACTTC

J gene: TRBJ2-7
clone size: few
V gene: TRBV19
D gene: .
CDR3 protein: CASTPDSSSYEQYF
CDR3 DNA: TGTGCCAGTACTCCAGACTCCTCGTCCTACGAGCAGTACTTC

J gene: TRBJ1-1
clone size: .
V gene: TRBV6-4
D gene: TRBD1
CDR3 protein: CASRGDSTEAFF
CDR3 DNA: TGTGCCAGCAGGGGGGACAGCACTGAAGCTTTCTTT

J gene: TRBJ2-5
clone size: .
V gene: TRBV9
D gene: TRBD2
CDR3 protein: CASSVNSGGARETQYF
CDR3 DNA: TGTGCCAGCAGCGTTAATAGCGGGGGGGCCCGGGAGACCCAGTACTTC

J gene: TRBJ2-5
clone size: .
V gene: TRBV5-4
D gene: .
CDR3 protein: CASSFPSGETQYF
CDR3 DNA: TGTGCCAGCAGCTTCCCGTCGGGGGAGACCCAGTACTTC

J gene: TRBJ2-7
clone size: .
V gene: TRBV30
D gene: TRBD2
CDR3 protein: CAWTKTSGIEQYF
CDR3 DNA: TGTGCCTGGACCAAGACTAGCGGAATCGAGCAGTACTTC

J gene: TRBJ1-2
clone size: .
V gene: TRBV10-1
D gene: .
CDR3 protein: CASSDEGGNGYTF
CDR3 DNA: TGCGCCAGCAGTGATGAAGGGGGAAATGGCTACACCTTC

J gene: TRBJ1-2
clone size: .
V gene: TRBV20-1
D gene: .
CDR3 protein: CSAKPLYGYTF
CDR3 DNA: TGCAGTGCTAAGCCCCTCTATGGCTACACCTTC

J gene: TRBJ2-1
clone size: .
V gene: TRBV29-1
D gene: TRBD1
CDR3 protein: CSGGQGRVNEQFF
CDR3 DNA: TGCAGCGGGGGACAGGGAAGGGTCAATGAGCAGTTCTTC

J gene: TRBJ2-1
clone size: .
V gene: TRBV4-1
D gene: TRBD1
CDR3 protein: CASSQVHQGEGYNEQFF
CDR3 DNA: TGCGCCAGCAGCCAAGTGCATCAGGGGGAAGGGTACAATGAGCAGTTCTTC

J gene: TRBJ2-3
clone size: .
V gene: TRBV7-2
D gene: TRBD1
CDR3 protein: CASSLTGTGGPHRTDTQYF
CDR3 DNA: TGTGCCAGCAGCTTAACTGGGACAGGGGGCCCGCACCGCACAGATACGCAGTATTTT

J gene: TRBJ2-7
clone size: .
V gene: TRBV13
D gene: .
CDR3 protein: CASRPHPGSYEQYF
CDR3 DNA: TGTGCCAGCAGACCTCACCCGGGCTCCTACGAGCAGTACTTC

J gene: TRBJ2-5
clone size: .
V gene: TRBV5-1
D gene: .
CDR3 protein: CASSLRTGSETQYF
CDR3 DNA: TGCGCCAGCAGCTTAAGGACGGGGAGTGAGACCCAGTACTTC

J gene: TRBJ2-5
clone size: .
V gene: TRBV5-8
D gene: .
CDR3 protein: CASSPGTPERETQYF
CDR3 DNA: TGTGCCAGCAGCCCTGGGACACCCGAGAGGGAGACCCAGTACTTC

J gene: TRBJ1-2
clone size: .
V gene: TRBV7-2
D gene: .
CDR3 protein: CASSSRGSLYGYTF
CDR3 DNA: TGTGCCAGCAGTTCCCGGGGTTCTCTTTATGGCTACACCTTC